The clone carrying this T cell receptor (beta chain) was seen at least ten times. The V gene's germline CDR1 is SGHRS and CDR2 YFSETQ. Deletions cut 0 bases from V and 5 bases from J, with 14 bases between. The CDR3 runs 15 residues. Preparation of the TCRbeta library used unique molecular identifiers. TCRdb processed the PCR reads anew with MiXCR; each CDR3 protein has one entry. The sample carries about 230,000 distinct CDR3 sequences, around 9.7% recorded once. The data stem from a study of T-cell reconstitution after alpha-beta-depleted transplantation in children. This sequence joins TRBV5-1 and TRBJ1-2; possible D gene TRBD1, 5 bases. The starting material was PBMCs from the stem cell graft donor, obtained from the stem cell graft. This clonotype was obtained from a human donor who donated a stem cell graft to a child with SCID. Here the CDR3 reads CASSLAQGRRYGYTF. The DNA of the CDR3 is TGCGCCAGCAGCTTGGCCCAGGGTCGGAGATATGGCTACACCTTC. The full variable domain, completed using reference TRBV5-1 and TRBJ1-2, is KAGVTQTPRYLIKTRGQQVTLSCSPISGHRSVSWYQQTPGQGLQFLFEYFSETQRNKGNFPGRFSGRQFSNSRSEMNVSTLELGDSALYLCASSLAQGRRYGYTFGSGTRLTVV.